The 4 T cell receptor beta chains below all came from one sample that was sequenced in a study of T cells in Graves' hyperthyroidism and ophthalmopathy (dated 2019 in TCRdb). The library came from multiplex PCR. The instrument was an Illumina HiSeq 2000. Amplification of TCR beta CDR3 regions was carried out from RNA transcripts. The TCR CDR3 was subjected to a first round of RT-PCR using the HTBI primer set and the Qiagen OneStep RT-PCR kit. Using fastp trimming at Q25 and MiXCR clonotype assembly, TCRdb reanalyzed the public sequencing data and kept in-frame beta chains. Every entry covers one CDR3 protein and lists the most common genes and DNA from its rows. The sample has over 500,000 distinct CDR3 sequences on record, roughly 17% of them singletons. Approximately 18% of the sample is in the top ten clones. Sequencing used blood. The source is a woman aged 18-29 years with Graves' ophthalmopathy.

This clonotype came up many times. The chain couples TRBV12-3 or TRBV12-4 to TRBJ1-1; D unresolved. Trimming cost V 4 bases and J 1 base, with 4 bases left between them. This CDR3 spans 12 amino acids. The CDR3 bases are TGTGCCAGCAGTTCAGCGAACACTGAAGCTTTCTTT. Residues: CASSSANTEAFF.

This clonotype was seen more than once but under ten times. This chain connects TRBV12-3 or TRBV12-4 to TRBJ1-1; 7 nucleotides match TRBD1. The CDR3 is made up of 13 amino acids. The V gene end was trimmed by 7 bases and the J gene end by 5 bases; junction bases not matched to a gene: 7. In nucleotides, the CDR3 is TGTGCCAGCACCCGGACAGGAGGGACTGAAGCTTTCTTT. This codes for CASTRTGGTEAFF.

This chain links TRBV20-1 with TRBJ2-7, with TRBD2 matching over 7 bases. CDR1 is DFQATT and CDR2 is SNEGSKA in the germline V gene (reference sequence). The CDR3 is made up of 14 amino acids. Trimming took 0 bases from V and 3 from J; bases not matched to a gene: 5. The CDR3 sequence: CSARESGGVYEQYF. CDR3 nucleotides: TGCAGTGCTAGAGAATCGGGGGGAGTCTACGAGCAGTACTTC.

In DNA, the CDR3 is TGCAGTGCTACCCCCAGGGTCGCGGCTAGCACAGATACGCAGTATTTT. Encoded protein: CSATPRVAASTDTQYF. This chain uses TRBV20-1 with TRBJ2-3, with a possible D match to TRBD1 (5 bases). The CDR3 loop spans 16 amino acids. The V and J ends lost 4 bases and 0 bases respectively, with 17 bases between them. The germline V gene encodes CDR1 DFQATT and CDR2 SNEGSKA (reference sequence).